What follows are 20 T cell receptor beta chains derived from one specimen sequenced in a study of OX40 agonist ivuxolimab in advanced cancers. TCRdb's table, derived via immunoSEQ multiplex PCR, lists solely in-frame clones and lacks some. The table records about 40,000 clones, around 88% of them present only once. This sample comprised CD4+ or CD8+ T cells sorted from blood, obtained in a trial of the OX40 agonist ivuxolimab. All receptors derive from an adult with an advanced solid tumor such as melanoma, head and neck, liver or kidney cancer.

The gene calls are TRBV30 and TRBJ2-2, with 8 bases lining up with TRBD2. Germline CDR1 GTSNPN, CDR2 SVGIG (reference sequence). Unmatched junction bases numbered 8, after V lost 2 bases and J lost 3 bases. The CDR3 loop spans 16 amino acids. Here the CDR3 DNA reads TGTGCCTGGAGTCTTGGAGCGGGAGTACACACCGGGGAGCTGTTTTTT. Translated, it gives CAWSLGAGVHTGELFF.

The rearrangement uses TRBV19 and TRBJ2-5, with 13 bases fitting TRBD2. The end of the DNA aligns better with TRBJ2-7, so the J call may be wrong. The CDR3 loop spans 16 amino acids. From germline, CDR1 is LNHDA and CDR2 SQIVND (reference sequence). CDR3 nucleotides: TGTGCCAGTAGTCACGGACTAGCGGGAGTATCAGACGAGCAGTACTTC. This encodes CASSHGLAGVSDEQYF.

The chain combines TRBV28 with TRBJ2-3; 8 nucleotides match TRBD2. This CDR3 spans 17 amino acids. V lost 2 bases to trimming and J lost 2 bases; unmatched junction nucleotides: 9. Germline values: CDR1 MDHEN, CDR2 SYDVKM. CDR3 coding DNA: TGTGCCAGCAGTTTAGGGCTAGCGGGCCTTCTCACAGATACGCAGTATTTT. Its translation: CASSLGLAGLLTDTQYF.

The chain combines TRBV6-6 with TRBJ2-7; D perhaps matches TRBD2 (5 bases). Trimming cost V 6 bases and J 0 bases, with 9 bases left between them. The germline V gene encodes CDR1 MNHNY and CDR2 SVGAGI (reference sequence). CDR3 size: 13 residues. DNA of the CDR3: TGTGCCAGCAGCCCGGGATACTCCTACGAGCAGTACTTC. Translated: CASSPGYSYEQYF.

This clone has a single count. The J gene is TRBJ2-3, the V gene TRBV28; D might be TRBD2 (5 bases). Germline CDR1 MDHEN, CDR2 SYDVKM. The CDR3 totals 16 residues. Trimming cost V 0 bases and J 0 bases, with 10 bases left between them. The CDR3 loop reads CASSLWGEGSTDTQYF. The CDR3 DNA is TGTGCCAGCAGTTTATGGGGAGAGGGCAGCACAGATACGCAGTATTTT.

The rearrangement uses TRBV30 and TRBJ2-3; possible D gene TRBD2, 6 bases. Trimming cost V 5 bases and J 4 bases, with 19 bases left between them. The CDR3 has 15 residues. Per the germline V gene, CDR1 is GTSNPN and CDR2 is SVGIG (reference sequence). CDR3 coding DNA: TGTGCCTGGGGTCACACCGGGGGATCCGCAGATACGCAGTATTTT. Translation gives CAWGHTGGSADTQYF. The complete variable domain, with remaining parts taken from reference TRBV30 and TRBJ2-3, reads SQTIHQWPATLVQPVGSPLSLECTVEGTSNPNLYWYRQAAGRGLQLLFYSVGIGQISSEVPQNLSASRPQDRQFILSSKKLLLSDSGFYLCAWGHTGGSADTQYFGPGTRLTVL.

The chain couples TRBV7-2 to TRBJ2-1, with 7 positions matching TRBD2. J lost 2 bases, V lost 5 bases, and 6 bases had no gene match. Germline V lookup: CDR1 SGHTA, CDR2 FQGNSA. The CDR3 covers 15 residues. The CDR3 DNA reads as TGTGCCAGCAGCACACTAGCGTCGGCCTACAATGAGCAGTTCTTC. Protein: CASSTLASAYNEQFF.

As for this clone: The sample holds other DNA sequences that translate to the same CDR3. The V call is TRBV7-9, the J call TRBJ2-3; D unclear. Trimming cost V 2 bases and J 0 bases, with 12 bases left between them. Germline V gives CDR1 SEHNR, CDR2 FQNEAQ (reference sequence). The CDR3 is 16 amino acids. The CDR3 DNA reads as TGTGCCAGCAGCTTACAGCGTGGGCCTAGCACAGATACGCAGTATTTT. This translates into CASSLQRGPSTDTQYF.

The genes are TRBV7-9 and TRBJ2-3; the match to TRBD2 covers 8 bases. Per the germline V gene, CDR1 is SEHNR and CDR2 is FQNEAQ (reference sequence). The trim removed 5 bases at V and 14 bases at J, leaving 15 bases unmatched. The CDR3 has 14 amino acids. DNA for the CDR3: TGTGCCAGCAGCCCACTCGCGGGGGGTGTGGAAAGGTATTTT. Its protein is CASSPLAGGVERYF. The full variable domain, its missing parts supplied by reference TRBV7-9 and TRBJ2-3, is DTGVSQNPRHKITKRGQNVTFRCDPISEHNRLYWYRQTLGQGPEFLTYFQNEAQLEKSRLLSDRFSAERPKGSFSTLEIQRTEQGDSAMYLCASSPLAGGVERYFGPGTRLTVL.

The chain employs TRBV7-2 and TRBJ2-7, with D possibly TRBD2 on 7 matching bases. The germline V gene encodes CDR1 SGHTA and CDR2 FQGNSA. The CDR3 is made up of 15 amino acids. The ends were cut back, 1 base at V and 2 bases at J, with 12 bases in the middle. CDR3 amino acids: CASSLVAGDTYEQYF. In nucleotides, the CDR3 is TGTGCCAGCAGCTTAGTTGCGGGGGACACCTACGAGCAGTACTTC.

The rearrangement uses TRBV19 and TRBJ2-7; 12 bases are a match to TRBD2. J was trimmed by 4 bases and V by 5 bases; bases with no gene match: 6. CDR3 length: 15 amino acids. Germline-derived CDR1 and CDR2 are LNHDA and SQIVND (reference sequence). The CDR3 reads CASSPWTSGIYEQYF. The CDR3 DNA reads TGTGCCAGTAGTCCCTGGACTAGCGGGATATACGAGCAGTACTTC. Looking up the rest from reference TRBV19 and TRBJ2-7 gives the full variable domain: DGGITQSPKYLFRKEGQNVTLSCEQNLNHDAMYWYRQDPGQGLRLIYYSQIVNDFQKGDIAEGYSVSREKKESFPLTVTSAQKNPTAFYLCASSPWTSGIYEQYFGPGTRLTVT.

V usage is TRBV14 and J usage is TRBJ2-7; 10 nucleotides match TRBD1. The V gene's germline CDR1 is SGHDN and CDR2 FVKESK. J was trimmed by 7 bases and V by 3 bases; bases with no gene match: 9. The CDR3 sequence is 15 residues long. As DNA, the CDR3 is TGTGCCAGCAGCCAGATCACCGGGACAGGGGAGGAGCAGTACTTC. This sequence encodes CASSQITGTGEEQYF.

The rearrangement joins TRBV14 to TRBJ2-5; possible D gene TRBD2, 6 bases. The CDR3 covers 16 residues. Germline V gives CDR1 SGHDN, CDR2 FVKESK. V shed 0 bases and J shed 2 bases, with 13 bases lying between them. CDR3 nucleotides: TGTGCCAGCAGCCAAGATAGAAGGGCGGGGCAAGAGACCCAGTACTTC. It translates to CASSQDRRAGQETQYF.

The chain combines TRBV18 with TRBJ2-7; D is uncertain. This CDR3 has 16 amino acids. Germline V CDR1 and CDR2: KGHSH, LQKENI. V was trimmed by 2 bases and J by 0 bases, leaving 14 bases between them. CDR3 bases: TGTGCCAGCTCACCATGGACGGACCTAAGCTCCTACGAGCAGTACTTC. Translating gives CASSPWTDLSSYEQYF.

The chain joins TRBV4-1 to TRBJ2-3, with 11 bases lining up with TRBD2. J gave up 4 bases and V 4 bases, and 7 bases lay outside the gene matches. Germline assignment: CDR1 MGHRA and CDR2 YSYEKL. CDR3 length: 16 amino acids. DNA of the CDR3: TGCGCCAGCAGCCTCACTAGCGGGAGTATCCCAGATACGCAGTATTTT. The encoded protein is CASSLTSGSIPDTQYF.

The gene calls are TRBV28 and TRBJ2-7; 7 bases are shared with TRBD1. J was trimmed by 4 bases and V by 8 bases; bases with no gene match: 11. The CDR3 has 14 residues. CDR1 MDHEN and CDR2 SYDVKM come from the germline V gene. CDR3: CASGKDRISYEQYF. The CDR3 nucleotides are TGTGCCAGCGGAAAGGACAGGATTTCTTACGAGCAGTACTTC.

The J gene is TRBJ2-2, the V gene TRBV9; D not certain. The CDR3 runs to 15 residues. CDR1 is SGDLS and CDR2 is YYNGEE in the germline V gene. Trimming left V 4 bases short and J 6 bases short, with 16 bases between. In DNA, the CDR3 is TGTGCCAGCAGCCCCTACCGCAGAGACGCCGGGGAGCTGTTTTTT. Protein sequence: CASSPYRRDAGELFF. The variable domain in full, completed from reference TRBV9 and TRBJ2-2, reads DSGVTQTPKHLITATGQRVTLRCSPRSGDLSVYWYQQSLDQGLQFLIQYYNGEERAKGNILERFSAQQFPDLHSELNLSSLELGDSALYFCASSPYRRDAGELFFGEGSRLTVL.

The rearrangement uses TRBV5-1 and TRBJ2-1, with D unresolved. Germline V lookup: CDR1 SGHRS, CDR2 YFSETQ. The V gene lost 0 bases and the J gene lost 9 bases, with 10 bases spanning the gap. The CDR3 extends over 13 amino acids. CDR3 in DNA: TGCGCCAGCAGCTTGGGGTCAGGCACTGAGCAGTTCTTC. Protein: CASSLGSGTEQFF. The full variable domain, rest sourced from reference TRBV5-1 and TRBJ2-1, is KAGVTQTPRYLIKTRGQQVTLSCSPISGHRSVSWYQQTPGQGLQFLFEYFSETQRNKGNFPGRFSGRQFSNSRSEMNVSTLELGDSALYLCASSLGSGTEQFFGPGTRLTVL.

The V call is TRBV27, the J call TRBJ2-1; 14 nucleotides align to TRBD2. The CDR3 totals 15 residues. Per the germline V gene, CDR1 is MNHEY and CDR2 is SMNVEV (reference sequence). With 5 bases clipped from V and 9 bases from J, the junction kept 6 bases outside the gene matches. The CDR3 DNA is TGTGCCAGCAGTCTCGGGACTAGCGGGAGTTTTGAGCAGTTCTTC. Translated, it gives CASSLGTSGSFEQFF.

The J gene is TRBJ2-1, the V gene TRBV19; 9 bases are a match to TRBD2. The CDR3 has 17 residues. The germline CDR1 and CDR2 sequences are LNHDA and SQIVND (reference sequence). The J segment lost 4 bases and the V segment lost 0 bases, leaving 7 bases of the junction unmatched. In nucleotides, the CDR3 is TGTGCCAGTAGTATAGATAGGGCTAGCGGGGTTTACAATGAGCAGTTCTTC. Translation gives CASSIDRASGVYNEQFF.